This is a list of T cell receptor beta chains from one sample in a study of cytomegalovirus exposure and HLA in healthy donors. Assay: immunoSEQ multiplex PCR; the TCRdb copy retains only in-frame clones and omits some. The sample includes around 90,000 clones, roughly four fifths of them seen just once. Sample: PBMCs. These receptors were taken from a man under 40 in good health and CMV-seronegative. CDR3s include the opening cysteine and the closing phenylalanine or tryptophan. A D gene is named only where the DNA matches it firmly. A row's size may be missing; if present it is once, few, many or a size class.

V	D	size	J	CDR3	DNA
TRBV7-2	TRBD2	.	TRBJ2-3	CASSLALTSADTQYF	TGTGCCAGCAGCTTAGCGCTGACTAGCGCAGATACGCAGTATTTT
TRBV6-1	TRBD1	.	TRBJ1-4	CASSLTGGVNEKLFF	TGTGCCAGCAGTCTTACAGGGGGAGTTAATGAAAAACTGTTTTTT
TRBV9	.	.	TRBJ1-1	CASSPEGDTEAFF	TGTGCCAGCAGCCCAGAGGGGGACACTGAAGCTTTCTTT
TRBV5-6	TRBD1	.	TRBJ1-1	CASSPLGGTELNTEAFF	TGTGCCAGCAGCCCCCTTGGCGGGACAGAGCTGAACACTGAAGCTTTCTTT
TRBV27	.	once	TRBJ1-2	CASRNSRLTANYGYTF	TGTGCCAGCAGGAACAGTCGTTTAACCGCTAACTATGGCTACACCTTC
TRBV5-1	TRBD2	.	TRBJ2-7	CASSPAKTSGGYEQYF	TGCGCCAGCAGCCCTGCAAAGACTAGCGGGGGTTACGAGCAGTACTTC
TRBV7-3	TRBD1	.	TRBJ2-3	CASSSTGGNTDTQYF	TGTGCCAGCAGCTCGACAGGGGGAAACACAGATACGCAGTATTTT
TRBV6-1	TRBD2	.	TRBJ2-1	CASSGRLAGTGGQFF	TGTGCCAGCAGTGGAAGACTAGCGGGAACCGGTGGGCAGTTCTTC
TRBV27	.	.	TRBJ1-1	CASSLMGALSTEAFF	TGTGCCAGCAGTTTAATGGGGGCGCTGAGCACTGAAGCTTTCTTT
TRBV29-1	TRBD1	once	TRBJ2-7	CSVEEGGSEQYF	TGCAGCGTTGAAGAAGGGGGCAGCGAGCAGTACTTC
TRBV7-9	TRBD1	.	TRBJ2-1	CASRNGQGYNEQFF	TGTGCCAGCAGGAACGGACAGGGGTACAATGAGCAGTTCTTC
TRBV7-9	TRBD2	.	TRBJ2-3	CASRLSGVNTDTQYF	TGTGCCAGCAGACTTAGCGGGGTGAACACAGATACGCAGTATTTT
TRBV6-4	.	few	TRBJ1-1	CASARDNRIPNTEAFF	TGTGCCAGCGCGAGGGACAACAGAATCCCTAACACTGAAGCTTTCTTT
TRBV7-7	TRBD1	.	TRBJ2-1	CASSLGQGAYNEQFF	TGTGCCAGCAGCTTAGGACAGGGGGCATACAATGAGCAGTTCTTC
TRBV6-5	.	.	TRBJ1-5	CASSPGWGQPQHF	TGTGCCAGCAGCCCAGGGTGGGGTCAGCCCCAGCATTTT
TRBV7-2	.	.	TRBJ1-5	CASSFGISTQHF	TGTGCCAGCAGCTTCGGGATCTCGACCCAGCATTTT